This entry is about one TCR beta chain. Its matching antigen is unknown. Random hexamers were used to reverse transcribe an amount of roughly 0.45 to 1 ug RNA. Amplification of TCR beta CDR3 spanned 54 Vbeta and 13 Jbeta via immunoSEQ multiplex PCR. From the immunoSEQ multiplex PCR reads, TCRdb called clonotypes with MiXCR, one entry per CDR3 protein. The sample carries around 69,000 distinct CDR3 sequences, under 96% recorded once. This entry belongs to a study of CD8 T cells in Susac syndrome. The CDR3 contains 14 residues. V lost 8 bases and J 4 bases, leaving 15 bases between the germline ends. Germline V lookup: CDR1 ENHRY, CDR2 SYGVKD. Overall study results and limits: It was acknowledged by the study that relatively few individuals were included in its TCR sequencing and HLA analysis.

The sequence derives from a human donor with multiple sclerosis. Sequenced material: CD4+ T cells from PBMCs. The rearrangement joins TRBV10-3 to TRBJ1-5; D gene ambiguous. In DNA form, the CDR3 reads TGTGCCATCTTCCCCTCGGGCCAAAATCAGCCCCAGCATTTT. Translated, it gives CAIFPSGQNQPQHF.